The 27 T cell receptor beta chains in this list originate from one sample, sequenced in a study of CXCR3-negative and CXCR3-positive naive CD8 T cells. cDNA libraries for TRB were generated by 5' RACE incorporating UMI labels. TCRdb re-called the 5' RACE reads and gives one entry per CDR3 protein, without DNA. Listed are some 140,000 distinct CDR3 sequences; 0.41% falls within the top ten. Overall study results and limits: More hydrophobic TRB CDR3s were found in CXCR3-positive naive cells than in CXCR3-negative naive cells.

Their antigens are not known. The sequenced sample consisted of naive CXCR3+ CD8+ T cells from blood. The sample's subset: CD45RO-CCR7+CD27+CD95- naive CD8+ T cells expressing CXCR3 (TNR3+). Receptor source: a human donor in good health. Some clones in this sample may be carry-over from other donors' samples.

V is TRBV12-3 or TRBV12-4 and J is TRBJ2-1; TCRdb returns TRBD2, unconfirmable since there is no DNA. The CDR3 has 14 amino acids. The CDR3 reads CASSSALSYNEQFF.

The gene calls are TRBV20-1 and TRBJ1-1; without DNA, the TCRdb call of TRBD1 cannot be checked. This CDR3 comprises 16 residues. In germline, CDR1 is DFQATT, CDR2 SNEGSKA (reference sequence). The CDR3 is CSTRDRTQGSGTEAFF.

The gene calls are TRBV28 and TRBJ2-3; lacking DNA, the TRBD1 call made by TCRdb goes unchecked. Germline V gene sequence: CDR1 MDHEN, CDR2 SYDVKM. CDR3 length: 15 residues. The CDR3 is CASSLRGGLVSTQYF.

The chain recombines TRBV11-3 with TRBJ1-1. This CDR3 is 16 amino acids long. Germline CDR1 reads SGHNT; CDR2 reads YENEEA. The CDR3 here is CASSRGGGRMNTEAFF. Variable domain in full (rest from reference TRBV11-3 and TRBJ1-1): EAGVVQSPRYKIIEKKQPVAFWCNPISGHNTLYWYLQNLGQGPELLIRYENEEAVDDSQLPKDRFSAERLKGVDSTLKIQPAELGDSAVYLCASSRGGGRMNTEAFFGQGTRLTVV.

The chain combines TRBV5-1 with TRBJ2-7; TCRdb's D call of TRBD1 is untestable without DNA. The germline CDR1 and CDR2 sequences are SGHRS and YFSETQ. The length of the CDR3 is 14 residues. The CDR3 is CASSWGTGAYEQYF.

The J gene is TRBJ2-3, the V gene TRBV14; the TCRdb call, TRBD1, lacks DNA for checking. The CDR3 is 15 residues long. Germline CDR1 and CDR2: SGHDN and FVKESK. The CDR3 sequence is CASSQGQGVSDTQYF.

The chain employs TRBV27 and TRBJ1-5. The CDR3 covers 12 residues. From germline, CDR1 is MNHEY and CDR2 SMNVEV (reference sequence). This CDR3 reads CASSFSNQPQHF.

This sequence joins TRBV29-1 and TRBJ2-1; the TRBD2 assignment by TCRdb is unverifiable without DNA. The germline V gene has CDR1 SQVTM and CDR2 ANQGSEA. This CDR3 is built from 16 residues. The CDR3 sequence: CSVEEVAGGPLGEQFF.

Here the CDR3 reads CASSYQETEAFF. V is TRBV7-9 and J is TRBJ1-1. Germline lookup yields CDR1 SEHNR and CDR2 FQNEAQ (reference sequence). The CDR3 spans 12 residues. The whole variable domain, filled in from reference TRBV7-9 and TRBJ1-1, reads DTGVSQNPRHKITKRGQNVTFRCDPISEHNRLYWYRQTLGQGPEFLTYFQNEAQLEKSRLLSDRFSAERPKGSFSTLEIQRTEQGDSAMYLCASSYQETEAFFGQGTRLTVV.

The chain is built from TRBV5-1 and TRBJ2-1. This CDR3 contains 14 residues. Germline values: CDR1 SGHRS, CDR2 YFSETQ. This CDR3 reads CASSWDRTYNEQFF.

This chain uses TRBV4-1 with TRBJ2-1; TCRdb gives TRBD2 as the D gene, but with no DNA this cannot be confirmed. The CDR3 has 16 amino acids. Germline CDR1 is MGHRA and CDR2 is YSYEKL. The CDR3 region is CASSPGPSGEYNEQFF.

This rearrangement joins TRBV9 to TRBJ2-3; TCRdb designates TRBD1, a call that cannot be tested without DNA. This CDR3 contains 14 residues. Germline CDR1 is SGDLS and CDR2 is YYNGEE. The CDR3 loop reads CASSVGGAVDTQYF.

This chain joins TRBV20-1 and TRBJ2-7; the TCRdb call, TRBD1, lacks DNA for checking. Germline-derived CDR1 and CDR2 are DFQATT and SNEGSKA (reference sequence). The CDR3 is 14 residues long. The CDR3 reads CSARGPRGSYEQYF.

This chain joins TRBV29-1 and TRBJ2-1; there is no DNA to check the TCRdb D call of TRBD1. The CDR3 is 11 amino acids. Per germline, CDR1 SQVTM and CDR2 ANQGSEA. This chain's CDR3 is CSVDREYEQFF.

The chain recombines TRBV20-1 with TRBJ2-2; TCRdb indicates TRBD2, and absent DNA this call remains unverified. The CDR3 is 15 residues long. Germline CDR1 and CDR2: DFQATT and SNEGSKA (reference sequence). The CDR3 spells CSARGPAMSPGELFF.

The chain couples TRBV12-3 or TRBV12-4 to TRBJ2-5; TCRdb calls TRBD1, which cannot be checked without DNA. The CDR3 contains 13 residues. This CDR3 is CASSSQGAETQYF.

The chain is built from TRBV6-6 and TRBJ2-1; absent DNA, TCRdb's TRBD2 call cannot be checked. The germline V gene encodes CDR1 MNHNY and CDR2 SVGAGI (reference sequence). The CDR3 has 16 amino acids. The CDR3 loop reads CASSYPGVGDDNEQFF.

The CDR3 sequence: CASSLGPTSGSEQYF. V and J are TRBV7-9 and TRBJ2-7; the TCRdb call, TRBD2, lacks DNA for checking. Germline CDR1 SEHNR, CDR2 FQNEAQ (reference sequence). The CDR3 has 15 residues. The variable domain in full, with the rest retrieved from reference TRBV7-9 and TRBJ2-7, is DTGVSQNPRHKITKRGQNVTFRCDPISEHNRLYWYRQTLGQGPEFLTYFQNEAQLEKSRLLSDRFSAERPKGSFSTLEIQRTEQGDSAMYLCASSLGPTSGSEQYFGPGTRLTVT.

CDR3 loop: CASSLTGARTDTQYF. This rearrangement joins TRBV28 to TRBJ2-3; TCRdb's D call of TRBD1 is untestable without DNA. The CDR3 loop spans 15 amino acids. The germline CDR1 and CDR2 sequences are MDHEN and SYDVKM.

The V and J genes are TRBV11-2 and TRBJ1-2. This CDR3 comprises 13 residues. Germline V gene sequence: CDR1 SGHAT, CDR2 FQNNGV. CDR3 region: CASSLATNYGYTF.

V and J are TRBV10-2 and TRBJ2-5. Germline V CDR1 and CDR2: WSHSY, SAAADI. This CDR3 has 15 residues. CDR3 loop: CASSESRSSLQTQYF.

The chain has TRBV7-8 and TRBJ2-1; there is no DNA to check the TCRdb D call of TRBD1. The CDR3 consists of 16 residues. Germline CDR1 reads SGHVS; CDR2 reads FQNEAQ. CDR3 protein: CASSSISGQGANEQFF.

CDR3 sequence: CASSFKPYNEQFF. This sequence joins TRBV28 and TRBJ2-1. Germline V gene data show CDR1 as MDHEN and CDR2 as SYDVKM. This CDR3 contains 13 residues.

The rearrangement joins TRBV6-2 or TRBV6-3 to TRBJ2-7. CDR1 is MNHEY, CDR2 SVGEGT, per germline. This CDR3 is 15 amino acids long. CDR3 sequence: CASSYYTGAAYEQYF.

The V and J genes are TRBV29-1 and TRBJ1-1; the TCRdb call, TRBD1, lacks DNA for checking. Germline values: CDR1 SQVTM, CDR2 ANQGSEA. The CDR3 is 14 amino acids. CDR3 protein: CSVAGTASGTEAFF.

The chain joins TRBV11-2 to TRBJ2-1; TCRdb selects TRBD2, and the lack of DNA leaves this call unchecked. The V gene's germline CDR1 is SGHAT and CDR2 FQNNGV. CDR3 length equals 13 residues. The CDR3 protein is CASSLFRSGEQFF. The full variable domain, in which reference TRBV11-2 and TRBJ2-1 provide the parts outside the CDR3, is EAGVAQSPRYKIIEKRQSVAFWCNPISGHATLYWYQQILGQGPKLLIQFQNNGVVDDSQLPKDRFSAERLKGVDSTLKIQPAKLEDSAVYLCASSLFRSGEQFFGPGTRLTVL.

The chain carries TRBV28 and TRBJ2-2; TCRdb's D gene call, TRBD2, goes unchecked for lack of DNA. Per germline, CDR1 MDHEN and CDR2 SYDVKM. This CDR3 spans 17 amino acids. CDR3 sequence: CASSVGLAGVTTGELFF.